A single sample gave rise to the 7 T cell receptor beta chains below, sequenced in a study of cytomegalovirus exposure and HLA in healthy donors. Amplification used 60 Vbeta primers and 13 Jbeta primers. Sequencing was performed with immunoSEQ multiplex PCR; in TCRdb, only in-frame clones are kept and a portion is missing. The sample includes fewer than 250,000 clones, approximately 80% of them seen just once. Sequenced: PBMCs. The receptors stem from a male donor in good health and CMV-seronegative.

The chain carries TRBV10-2 and TRBJ1-2; 7 bases align to TRBD1. Germline values: CDR1 WSHSY, CDR2 SAAADI. Trimming at V came to 7 bases and at J to 5 bases, leaving 7 bases not matched to a gene. This CDR3 spans 13 amino acids. Here the CDR3 reads CASKGQTGYGYTF. The CDR3 DNA reads TGCGCCAGCAAGGGACAGACAGGGTATGGCTACACCTTC.

As regards this clone: Other nucleotide sequences from this sample produce the same CDR3. The V gene is TRBV5-1, the J gene TRBJ2-5, with 8 bases matching TRBD2. There are 14 residues in the CDR3. The V segment lost 4 bases and the J segment 1 base; nucleotides outside the gene matches: 3. Germline CDR1 is SGHRS and CDR2 is YFSETQ. As DNA, the CDR3 is TGCGCCAGCAGCCTAACTAGCGGCCAAGAGACCCAGTACTTC. It is translated as CASSLTSGQETQYF.

CDR3 sequence reads: CASSMHRVGGAGKNIQYF. In nucleotides, the CDR3 is TGTGCCAGTAGTATGCACAGGGTGGGGGGGGCTGGCAAAAACATTCAGTACTTC. The chain carries TRBV19 and TRBJ2-4, with TRBD2 as a possible D gene (7 bases). V shed 3 bases and J shed 3 bases, with 21 bases lying between them. The germline gives CDR1 LNHDA, CDR2 SQIVND (reference sequence). The CDR3 runs to 18 residues.

The CDR3 protein is CSVERGRTDTQYF. In DNA form, the CDR3 reads TGCAGCGTTGAACGGGGGAGGACAGATACGCAGTATTTT. The chain employs TRBV29-1 and TRBJ2-3; possibly TRBD2 for D (6 bases). The CDR3 extends over 13 amino acids. The V gene lost 2 bases and the J gene lost 3 bases, with 9 bases spanning the gap. Germline V gives CDR1 SQVTM, CDR2 ANQGSEA.

The chain employs TRBV28 and TRBJ1-3, with D tentatively TRBD1 (5 bases). Trimming cost V 4 bases and J 15 bases, with 13 bases left between them. The CDR3 spans 11 residues. Germline V gene sequence: CDR1 MDHEN, CDR2 SYDVKM. The CDR3 DNA sequence: TGTGCCAGCAGTTCCGGGACTCCACGATATTTT. Residues: CASSSGTPRYF. The full variable domain, completed using reference TRBV28 and TRBJ1-3, is DVKVTQSSRYLVKRTGEKVFLECVQDMDHENMFWYRQDPGLGLRLIYFSYDVKMKEKGDIPEGYSVSREKKERFSLILESASTNQTSMYLCASSSGTPRYFGEGSWLTVV.

The rearrangement uses TRBV5-1 and TRBJ1-2, with 7 bases lining up with TRBD1. The CDR3 is 15 residues long. From germline, CDR1 is SGHRS and CDR2 YFSETQ. V was pared by 3 bases and J by 0 bases, with 5 bases of the junction left unmatched. This chain's CDR3 is CASSSTGMANYGYTF. The CDR3 nucleotides read TGCGCCAGCAGCTCGACAGGGATGGCTAACTATGGCTACACCTTC.

The chain employs TRBV27 and TRBJ2-2, with 8 bases matching TRBD1. V gave up 4 bases and J gave up 5 bases; unmatched junction bases: 6. From germline, CDR1 is MNHEY and CDR2 SMNVEV (reference sequence). The CDR3 loop spans 15 amino acids. CDR3 coding DNA: TGTGCCAGCAGTTCAGGGGGCCTCCCTACCGGGGAGCTGTTTTTT. This encodes CASSSGGLPTGELFF.